The 23 T cell receptor beta chains reported below all come from one sample, sequenced in a study of T cells of healthy individuals. MiXCR, applied by TCRdb to the 5' RACE reads, yields one record per CDR3 protein. The data hold 50,000 to 55,000 distinct CDR3 sequences, with roughly 14% observed a single time. The source of these receptors is a human donor in good health.

The sample holds a few counts of this clonotype. The gene calls are TRBV5-6 and TRBJ2-5; 7 nucleotides align to TRBD2. V lost 8 bases, J lost 1 base, and 11 bases stayed unmatched. The CDR3 is made up of 15 amino acids. Germline V gene lookup returns CDR1 SGHDT and CDR2 YYEEEE. The CDR3 is CARTGAGVFQETQYF. Written as DNA, the CDR3 is TGTGCCAGGACGGGCGCGGGGGTTTTCCAAGAGACCCAGTACTTC.

CDR3 in DNA: TGTGCCAGCAGCGCGAGAGAGGATACGCAGTATTTT. Translated: CASSAREDTQYF. The V and J genes are TRBV9 and TRBJ2-3; D is ambiguous. The CDR3 is 12 residues long. Germline-derived CDR1 and CDR2 are SGDLS and YYNGEE. Trimming took 3 bases from V and 6 from J, leaving 8 bases between them. Looking up the rest from reference TRBV9 and TRBJ2-3 gives the full variable domain: DSGVTQTPKHLITATGQRVTLRCSPRSGDLSVYWYQQSLDQGLQFLIQYYNGEERAKGNILERFSAQQFPDLHSELNLSSLELGDSALYFCASSAREDTQYFGPGTRLTVL.

By frequency in the sample, this clonotype is large. The chain has TRBV6-6 and TRBJ2-3; no definite D call. The V end lost 5 bases, the J end lost 2 bases, and 8 bases lay between the germline ends. This CDR3 contains 13 residues. The germline V gene has CDR1 MNHNY and CDR2 SVGAGI (reference sequence). Written as DNA, the CDR3 is TGTGCCAGCAGTCTCGACTCCACAGATACGCAGTATTTT. Protein: CASSLDSTDTQYF.

The chain uses TRBV9 and TRBJ1-6; possibly TRBD1 for D (6 bases). Deletions cut 4 bases from V and 0 bases from J, with 23 bases between. The length of the CDR3 is 20 residues. Germline V gene sequence: CDR1 SGDLS, CDR2 YYNGEE. The CDR3 loop is CASSKAEAGTSSSYNSPLHF. CDR3 in DNA: TGTGCCAGCAGCAAGGCGGAGGCCGGGACATCGAGCTCCTATAATTCACCCCTCCACTTT.

On this clonotype: A much larger clone sits a single nucleotide away, making a read error possible. The chain recombines TRBV7-2 with TRBJ1-2, with D unresolved. Germline V gene lookup returns CDR1 SGHTA and CDR2 FQGNSA. The CDR3 is made up of 15 amino acids. The chain's CDR3 is CASSLAAASNYGCTF. The CDR3 DNA is TGTGCCAGCAGCTTAGCGGCAGCCTCTAACTATGGCTGCACCTTC.

Of note for this clonotype: One base away lies a much larger clone, so this may be a sequencing read error. The genes are TRBV11-2 and TRBJ2-2, with D possibly TRBD1 on 6 matching bases. Germline V gives CDR1 SGHAT, CDR2 FQNNGV. The CDR3 is made up of 15 amino acids. This CDR3 is CAGSLGRGSTGELFF. DNA of the CDR3: TGTGCCGGCAGCTTAGGCAGGGGTTCCACCGGGGAGCTGTTTTTT.

Only a few counts were recorded for this clonotype. The V and J genes are TRBV14 and TRBJ2-1; 7 bases line up with TRBD2. The CDR3 runs 18 residues. Germline values: CDR1 SGHDN, CDR2 FVKESK. With 4 bases clipped from V and 3 bases from J, the junction kept 15 bases outside the gene matches. The CDR3 bases are TGTGCCAGCAGCCCGGGAGGTGGCTCCGTGTGGGGCTACAATGAGCAGTTCTTC. Amino acid sequence: CASSPGGGSVWGYNEQFF.

The chain recombines TRBV10-3 with TRBJ2-7; D might be TRBD1 (6 bases). The CDR3 has 14 amino acids. Germline values: CDR1 ENHRY, CDR2 SYGVKD. V was pared by 4 bases and J by 0 bases, with 10 bases between. The CDR3 sequence is CAISVDSSSYEQYF. CDR3 sequence (DNA): TGTGCCATCAGTGTGGACAGCAGCTCCTACGAGCAGTACTTC.

In its sample, this clonotype was seen many times. The chain employs TRBV11-3 and TRBJ2-3; D not certain. The CDR3 has 15 amino acids. The ends were cut back, 0 bases at V and 2 bases at J, with 9 bases in the middle. Germline V gives CDR1 SGHNT, CDR2 YENEEA. CDR3 sequence: CASSLDGHLTDTQYF. Written as DNA, the CDR3 is TGTGCCAGCAGCTTAGACGGGCACCTCACAGATACGCAGTATTTT.

The chain employs TRBV20-1 and TRBJ2-3, with 7 positions matching TRBD1. V trimming: 5 bases; J trimming: 1 base; junction bases outside the gene matches: 9. This CDR3 spans 15 amino acids. Per the germline V gene, CDR1 is DFQATT and CDR2 is SNEGSKA (reference sequence). CDR3 DNA: TGCAGTGCTGAAGGGGGCCAAGAGGGCACAGATACGCAGTATTTT. Translation gives CSAEGGQEGTDTQYF.

The chain uses TRBV12-3 or TRBV12-4 and TRBJ2-1; 12 positions agree with TRBD2. The CDR3 sequence is 19 residues long. The junction had 18 bases not matched to a gene; V was cut back by 6 bases and J by 6 bases. The CDR3 sequence is CASSTTGRGLAGLRNEQFF. CDR3 bases: TGTGCCAGCAGCACGACAGGGAGAGGACTAGCGGGGCTTCGCAATGAGCAGTTCTTC.

The gene calls are TRBV20-1 and TRBJ2-3; 7 bases fit TRBD2. CDR1 DFQATT and CDR2 SNEGSKA come from the germline V gene (reference sequence). This CDR3 has 15 amino acids. V lost 3 bases, J lost 2 bases, and 8 bases stayed unmatched. The CDR3 spells CSASGLAEYTDTQYF. As DNA, the CDR3 is TGCAGTGCTAGCGGGCTAGCGGAATACACAGATACGCAGTATTTT.

This clonotype has a count of ten or more. This chain uses TRBV20-1 with TRBJ2-5, with no clear D. Trimming removed 0 bases from V and 3 bases from J, with 14 bases in between. Germline V gene sequence: CDR1 DFQATT, CDR2 SNEGSKA (reference sequence). This CDR3 contains 15 residues. CDR3 residues: CSAREPDGWEETQYF. The CDR3 bases are TGCAGTGCTAGAGAGCCGGACGGGTGGGAAGAGACCCAGTACTTC.

This clonotype occurred a few times. The V call is TRBV6-5, the J call TRBJ1-1; possible D gene TRBD1, 5 bases. V was trimmed by 2 bases and J by 8 bases, leaving 12 bases between them. The V gene's germline CDR1 is MNHEY and CDR2 SVGAGI. The length of the CDR3 is 13 residues. Here the CDR3 DNA reads TGTGCCAGCAGTTACGTAGAGGGGATGGAAGCTTTCTTT. This encodes CASSYVEGMEAFF.

In this sample, this clonotype turned up many times. The V gene is TRBV6-1, the J gene TRBJ2-3; D is perhaps TRBD2 (6 bases). This CDR3 is 15 amino acids long. Trimming took 3 bases from V and 2 from J, leaving 12 bases between them. Germline values: CDR1 MNHNS, CDR2 SASEGT. CDR3 sequence reads: CASSDPGTLTDTQYF. The CDR3 DNA is TGTGCCAGCAGTGACCCCGGGACTCTCACAGATACGCAGTATTTT.

The V call is TRBV20-1, the J call TRBJ2-7; no clear D. Germline-derived CDR1 and CDR2 are DFQATT and SNEGSKA (reference sequence). The CDR3 sequence is 11 residues long. V dropped 6 bases and J dropped 3 bases, with 9 bases sitting between them. CDR3 sequence (DNA): TGCAGTGCCACGGATATCTACGAGCAGTACTTC. As protein: CSATDIYEQYF.

The V call is TRBV12-3 or TRBV12-4, the J call TRBJ2-1; D is uncertain. The CDR3 loop spans 14 amino acids. Trimming pared 7 bases from V and 1 base from J, leaving 11 bases between. The CDR3 is CASKGGVSYNEQFF. DNA for the CDR3: TGTGCCAGCAAAGGTGGGGTTTCCTACAATGAGCAGTTCTTC.

Ten or more counts support this clonotype. This chain connects TRBV4-3 to TRBJ1-4, with TRBD1 identical over 9 bases. The CDR3 totals 16 residues. Germline V gives CDR1 LGHNA, CDR2 YSLEER. Trimming took 2 bases from V and 8 from J; bases not matched to a gene: 9. CDR3 in amino acids: CASSQYEGQGSEKLFF. The DNA of the CDR3 is TGCGCCAGCAGCCAATACGAGGGACAGGGTAGCGAAAAACTGTTTTTT.

At least ten counts were recorded for this clonotype. The chain links TRBV5-6 to TRBJ2-7; either TRBD1 or TRBD2 may supply D (5 bases each). The V end was cut by 0 bases, the J end by 6 bases, with 13 bases between. Germline CDR1 and CDR2: SGHDT and YYEEEE. This CDR3 is built from 14 residues. The CDR3 spells CASSLEAGTGEQYF. The DNA for the CDR3 is TGTGCCAGCAGCTTGGAGGCAGGGACGGGCGAGCAGTACTTC.

The rearrangement links TRBV29-1 to TRBJ2-3; 13 bases are shared with TRBD2. The length of the CDR3 is 15 residues. V was pared by 6 bases and J by 0 bases, with 3 bases of the junction left unmatched. Germline values: CDR1 SQVTM, CDR2 ANQGSEA. The CDR3 nucleotides are TGCAGCGTGGGGACTAGCGGGATTAGCACAGATACGCAGTATTTT. Its translation is CSVGTSGISTDTQYF.

Turning to this clonotype: An end of the junction differs from the germline gene, which may be a read error. The rearrangement links TRBV12-3 or TRBV12-4 to TRBJ2-1; TRBD2 might be the D (5 bases). The CDR3 has 16 residues. The CDR3 here is CASSSPGGVGSGEKFF. CDR3 DNA sequence: TGTGCCAGCAGTTCCCCCGGCGGTGTAGGGAGTGGTGAGAAGTTCTTC.

The J gene is TRBJ1-1, the V gene TRBV15; D uncertain. CDR1 is LNHNV and CDR2 is YYDKDF in the germline V gene (reference sequence). The CDR3 is 16 amino acids. Trimming removed 0 bases at V and 4 bases at J, with 15 bases between. The chain's CDR3 is CATSRDPAGSGTEAFF. The CDR3 nucleotides read TGTGCCACCAGCAGAGATCCCGCAGGTTCGGGCACTGAAGCTTTCTTT.

This clonotype was counted only a few times. The CDR3, as DNA: TGCAGTGCTAGAGATCAGCCCACCGGGGAGCTGTTTTTT. Translating it yields CSARDQPTGELFF. The chain has TRBV20-1 and TRBJ2-2, with D hard to call. The CDR3 is 13 residues long. The V end was cut by 0 bases, the J end by 4 bases, with 6 bases between. The germline CDR1 and CDR2 sequences are DFQATT and SNEGSKA (reference sequence).